This T cell receptor (beta chain) was captured in a study of blood T cell repertoires in COVID-19. The repertoire was sequenced with immunoSEQ multiplex PCR; TCRdb's copy has only in-frame clones and lacks some. The table records about 140,000 clones, 84% of them present only once. The CDR3 consists of 11 residues. CDR1 and CDR2 (germline): MGHRA, YSYEKL. With V trimmed by 4 bases and J by 15 bases, 6 bases remained unmatched. This TCR was recovered from a woman under 30 who had been exposed to COVID-19. The sequencing sample was made of PBMCs or T cells enriched from blood (not recorded which). The chain has TRBV4-1 and TRBJ2-1; 7 bases are a match to TRBD2. CDR3 in amino acids: CASSLSGIPFF. Here the CDR3 DNA reads TGCGCCAGCAGCCTAAGCGGGATCCCGTTCTTC.